This is a list of T cell receptor beta chains from one sample in a study of beta chain features in type 1 diabetes. Data came from immunoSEQ multiplex PCR; TCRdb stores just in-frame clones and leaves some out. The table records some 350,000 clones, 13% of them present only once. The specimen sequenced was naive CD4+ T cells from blood. These receptors originate from a woman under 30 with type 1 diabetes. CDR3s include the opening cysteine and the closing phenylalanine or tryptophan. D genes are given only for firm matches. Size values are once, few and many counts, or a class for expanded clones, and some rows have none.

TRBV6-5	14	TRBD1	-	TRBJ1-2	TGTGCCAGCAGTTACCAGTACAGGGGGTATGGCTACACCTTC	CASSYQYRGYGYTF
TRBV10-3	16	-	-	TRBJ2-1	TGTGCCATCAGTCCAACCCGGGACACTTTCTACAATGAGCAGTTCTTC	CAISPTRDTFYNEQFF
TRBV9	15	TRBD1	few	TRBJ2-5	TGTGCCAGCAGCATGAGGACAGGGGCGAGGGAGACCCAGTACTTC	CASSMRTGARETQYF
TRBV10-3	16	TRBD2	-	TRBJ2-7	TGTGCCATCAGTGTCCTCCCAGCGGGAGCGTCCTACGAGCAGTACTTC	CAISVLPAGASYEQYF
TRBV27	15	-	-	TRBJ2-1	TGTGCCAGCAGTTTCGAGGGAGCCGGTCGCTATGAGCAGTTCTTC	CASSFEGAGRYEQFF
TRBV28	11	-	-	TRBJ2-7	TGTGCCAGCTCCTCGGCCTACGAGCAGTACTTC	CASSSAYEQYF
TRBV11-2	17	TRBD2	few	TRBJ2-2	TGTGCCAGCAGCTTAACTCTAGCGGGGACGAACACCGGGGAGCTGTTTTTT	CASSLTLAGTNTGELFF
TRBV30	14	-	few	TRBJ2-3	TGTGCCTGGGCGCCAAGCGGGTGGCCAGATACGCAGTATTTT	CAWAPSGWPDTQYF
TRBV2	13	-	-	TRBJ2-3	TGTGCCAGCATGGGCGGAGGCGCAGATACGCAGTATTTT	CASMGGGADTQYF
TRBV5-1	15	TRBD1	few	TRBJ2-2	TGCGCCAGCAGCTTGCAGGACAGGGGCTCCGGGGAGCTGTTTTTT	CASSLQDRGSGELFF
TRBV9	13	-	few	TRBJ1-1	TGTGCCAGCAGCGCTCCAGGGAGGGGTGAAGCTTTCTTT	CASSAPGRGEAFF
TRBV29-1	17	-	few	TRBJ1-1	TGCAGCTCTAAGGAGGACGCGGTCGACTTATCGAACACTGAAGCTTTCTTT	CSSKEDAVDLSNTEAFF
TRBV7-2	13	-	few	TRBJ2-3	TGTGCCAGCAGCGCCATCCGACTAGACACGCAGTATTTT	CASSAIRLDTQYF
TRBV11-2	16	TRBD2	few	TRBJ2-1	TGTGCCAGCAGCTTCCGACTAGCGGGAGGGATCAATGAGCAGTTCTTC	CASSFRLAGGINEQFF
TRBV7-3	14	-	few	TRBJ2-7	TGTGCCAGCAGCGCTGGGGGGTTAGACTACGAGCAGTACTTC	CASSAGGLDYEQYF
TRBV7-2	17	TRBD2	few	TRBJ2-2	TGTGCCAGCAGCCCGCCGGGACTAGCGGGAGGGAGCGGGGAGCTGTTTTTT	CASSPPGLAGGSGELFF
TRBV28	13	-	-	TRBJ2-7	TGTGCCAGCGGGTGGAGGGACCGGGACGAGCAGTACTTC	CASGWRDRDEQYF
TRBV19	16	TRBD1	few	TRBJ2-1	TGTGCCAGTAGTATAGGACAGGGCTTGTCCTACAATGAGCAGTTCTTC	CASSIGQGLSYNEQFF
TRBV14	17	TRBD2	few	TRBJ2-5	TGTGCCAGCAGCCAAGATAAGGGACTAGCGGGACGGGAGACCCAGTACTTC	CASSQDKGLAGRETQYF
TRBV5-4	16	-	-	TRBJ2-2	TGTGCCAGCAGCTTGAGTGTCTATAGTGTCACCGGGGAGCTGTTTTTT	CASSLSVYSVTGELFF
TRBV2	15	TRBD1	few	TRBJ2-5	TGTGCCAGCAGTTCGGGACAGGGAGGTTTGGAGACCCAGTACTTC	CASSSGQGGLETQYF
TRBV2	12	-	few	TRBJ1-1	TGTGCCAGCAGTGATGGCGGGGCTGAAGCTTTCTTT	CASSDGGAEAFF
TRBV6-5	13	-	-	TRBJ1-1	TGTGCCAGCAGTTACGAGGCGGAGGCTGAAGCTTTCTTT	CASSYEAEAEAFF
TRBV19	17	TRBD1	few	TRBJ2-1	TGTGCCAGTAGTATGGTCTATGGGACAGGGTCGAGGAATGAGCAGTTCTTC	CASSMVYGTGSRNEQFF
TRBV29-1	12	-	few	TRBJ2-1	TGCAGCGTTTGGGGGAGGAGGAATGAGCAGTTCTTC	CSVWGRRNEQFF
TRBV11-2	14	TRBD2	few	TRBJ2-1	TGTGCCAGCAGCCCACCCAGCGGGAGTTATGAGCAGTTCTTC	CASSPPSGSYEQFF
TRBV7-3	15	-	few	TRBJ2-6	TGTGCCAGCAGTTACCAGGTCTCTGGGGCCAACGTCCTGACTTTC	CASSYQVSGANVLTF
TRBV4-3	16	-	few	TRBJ2-3	TGCGCCAGCAGCGCTGCCGACATGTCGTCCGCAGATACGCAGTATTTT	CASSAADMSSADTQYF
TRBV19	14	TRBD2	-	TRBJ2-5	TGTGCCAGTAGTATAATTGGCGGGAGAGAGACCCAGTACTTC	CASSIIGGRETQYF
TRBV4-2	14	-	-	TRBJ2-7	TGTGCCAGCAGCCAAGTACGAGTCCCCTACGAGCAGTACTTC	CASSQVRVPYEQYF
TRBV29-1	12	-	few	TRBJ1-1	TGCAGCGTTAGCAGGGGGAACACTGAAGCTTTCTTT	CSVSRGNTEAFF
TRBV2	14	TRBD2	-	TRBJ2-3	TGTGCCAGCAGTACACGACTAGCGGGAGCTACGCAGTATTTT	CASSTRLAGATQYF
TRBV11-2	17	-	few	TRBJ2-4	TGTGCCAGCAGCCCCGGGGGGCAGGACTTGACCAAAAACATTCAGTACTTC	CASSPGGQDLTKNIQYF
TRBV29-1	13	-	few	TRBJ2-5	TGCAGCGTTTCAGGGGAGCCCCGAGAGACCCAGTACTTC	CSVSGEPRETQYF
TRBV2	15	-	few	TRBJ1-5	TGTGCCAGCAGTGGGGACAAGTGGGGCAATCAGCCCCAGCATTTT	CASSGDKWGNQPQHF
TRBV11-3	11	-	-	TRBJ2-1	TGTGCCAGCAGCTCAAACAATGAGCAGTTCTTC	CASSSNNEQFF
TRBV5-4	16	TRBD1	-	TRBJ1-1	TGTGCCAGCAGCCCGGCGAGACAGGGGGCGGGAACTGAAGCTTTCTTT	CASSPARQGAGTEAFF
TRBV6-5	12	-	few	TRBJ2-3	TGTGCCAGCAGAGCCCGCACAGATACGCAGTATTTT	CASRARTDTQYF
TRBV11-2	15	TRBD2	few	TRBJ2-7	TGTGCCAGCAGCTTAGGGACTAGCGGGAGCTACGAGCAGTACTTC	CASSLGTSGSYEQYF
TRBV5-4	11	-	-	TRBJ2-1	TGTGCCAGCAGTCAAACAGGGGAGGCGTTCTTC	CASSQTGEAFF
TRBV6-5	14	-	once	TRBJ2-7	TGTGCCACCCGGGTAAGCGGCCTACGATACGAGCAGTACTTC	CATRVSGLRYEQYF
TRBV15	18	-	-	TRBJ1-5	TGTGCCACCAGCAGAGCGGGACACCGCATGGGTGTCAATCAGCCCCAGCATTTT	CATSRAGHRMGVNQPQHF
TRBV9	15	TRBD1	-	TRBJ1-3	TGTGCCAGCAGCGCAGGGGGCAAGGATGGAAACACCATATATTTT	CASSAGGKDGNTIYF
TRBV5-1	15	TRBD1	-	TRBJ1-4	TGCGCCAGCAGCCGCCGCGGGACAGTGGGTGAAAAACTGTTTTTT	CASSRRGTVGEKLFF
TRBV9	13	-	few	TRBJ1-4	TGTGCCAGCAGCGTAGCTTCCCAGGGAGGACTGTTTTTT	CASSVASQGGLFF
TRBV2	14	-	-	TRBJ1-1	TGTGCCAGCAGTGTTGGCAGTATGAACACTGAAGCTTTCTTT	CASSVGSMNTEAFF
TRBV30	13	-	-	TRBJ1-4	TGTGCCTGGAACAGAGTGGCCGATGAAAAACTGTTTTTT	CAWNRVADEKLFF
TRBV28	14	-	few	TRBJ1-1	TGTGCCAGTCCTGCCGGAGGGGTGAACACTGAAGCTTTCTTT	CASPAGGVNTEAFF
TRBV4-1	14	TRBD1	once	TRBJ2-5	TGCGCCAGCAGCCAGAAGGGACAGCAAGAGACCCAGTACTTC	CASSQKGQQETQYF
TRBV25-1	16	-	once	TRBJ2-5	TGTGCCAGCAGTGAGGGTATGGGGGGAGACCAAGAGACCCAGTACTTC	CASSEGMGGDQETQYF
TRBV6-5	15	TRBD1	few	TRBJ2-5	TGTGCCAGCAGTTATTCGACAGGGGAGGCAGAGACCCAGTACTTC	CASSYSTGEAETQYF
TRBV11-3	13	-	few	TRBJ2-7	TGTGCCAGCAGCGCTGACAGAAACTACGAGCAGTACTTC	CASSADRNYEQYF
TRBV18	15	TRBD2	-	TRBJ2-3	TGTGCCAGCTCACCGACTAGCGGGAGGGCCCATACGCAGTATTTT	CASSPTSGRAHTQYF